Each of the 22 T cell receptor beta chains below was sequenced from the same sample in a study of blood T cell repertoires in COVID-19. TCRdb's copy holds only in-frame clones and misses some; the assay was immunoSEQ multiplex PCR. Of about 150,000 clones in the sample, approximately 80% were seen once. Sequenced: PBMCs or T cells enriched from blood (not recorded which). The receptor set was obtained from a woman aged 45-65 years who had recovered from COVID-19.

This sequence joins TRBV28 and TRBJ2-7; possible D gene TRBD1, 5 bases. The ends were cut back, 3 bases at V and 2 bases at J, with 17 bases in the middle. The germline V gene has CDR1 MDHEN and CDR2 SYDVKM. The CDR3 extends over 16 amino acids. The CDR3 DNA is TGTGCCAGCAGTTTCATCGCCGGCCTAGGGGCCTACGAGCAGTACTTC. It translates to CASSFIAGLGAYEQYF.

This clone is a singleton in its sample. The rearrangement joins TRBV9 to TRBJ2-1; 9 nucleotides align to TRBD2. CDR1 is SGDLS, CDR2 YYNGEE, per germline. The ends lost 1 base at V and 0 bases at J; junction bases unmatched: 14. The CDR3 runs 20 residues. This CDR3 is CASSVKAGGPRTGSYNEQFF. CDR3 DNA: TGTGCCAGCAGCGTAAAAGCGGGAGGTCCAAGGACGGGCTCCTACAATGAGCAGTTCTTC.

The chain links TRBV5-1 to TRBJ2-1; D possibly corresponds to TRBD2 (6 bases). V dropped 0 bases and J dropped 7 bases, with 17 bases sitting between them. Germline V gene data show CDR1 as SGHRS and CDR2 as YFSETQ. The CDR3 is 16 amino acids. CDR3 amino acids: CASSLEPAGIRNEQFF. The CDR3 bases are TGCGCCAGCAGCTTGGAGCCAGCGGGTATAAGGAATGAGCAGTTCTTC.

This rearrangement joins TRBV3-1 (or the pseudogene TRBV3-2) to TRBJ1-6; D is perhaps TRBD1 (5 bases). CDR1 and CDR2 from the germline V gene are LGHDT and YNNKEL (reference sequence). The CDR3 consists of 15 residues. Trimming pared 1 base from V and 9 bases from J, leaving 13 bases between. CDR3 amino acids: CASSQVKGPGSPLHF. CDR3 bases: TGTGCCAGCAGCCAAGTGAAGGGGCCGGGTTCACCCCTCCACTTT.

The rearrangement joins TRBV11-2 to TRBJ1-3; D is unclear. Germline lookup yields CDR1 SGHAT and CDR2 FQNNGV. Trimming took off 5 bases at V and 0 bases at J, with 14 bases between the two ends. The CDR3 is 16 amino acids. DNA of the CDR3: TGTGCCAGCAGCCTCGCCCCGGTCATCTCTGGAAACACCATATATTTT. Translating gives CASSLAPVISGNTIYF.

CDR3 DNA sequence: TGCAGCGTTACAGGGGGCCCCAATGAGCAGTTCTTC. Its protein product is CSVTGGPNEQFF. This chain joins TRBV29-1 and TRBJ2-1; 9 nucleotides match TRBD1. The CDR3 length is 12 residues. V lost 5 bases to trimming and J lost 6 bases; unmatched junction nucleotides: 2. CDR1 is SQVTM and CDR2 is ANQGSEA in the germline V gene.

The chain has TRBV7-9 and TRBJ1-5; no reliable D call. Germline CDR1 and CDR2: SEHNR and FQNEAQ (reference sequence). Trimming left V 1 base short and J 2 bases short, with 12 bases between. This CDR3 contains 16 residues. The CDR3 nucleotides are TGTGCCAGCAGCTTAGGAGGGTTGGTAGGCAATCAGCCCCAGCATTTT. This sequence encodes CASSLGGLVGNQPQHF.

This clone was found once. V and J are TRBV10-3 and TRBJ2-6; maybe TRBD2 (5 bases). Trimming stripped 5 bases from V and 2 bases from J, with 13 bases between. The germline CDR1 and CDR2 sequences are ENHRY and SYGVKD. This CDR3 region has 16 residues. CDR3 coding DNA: TGTGCCATCAGTCGGACCGGAGGCGCTGGGGCCAACGTCCTGACTTTC. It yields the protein CAISRTGGAGANVLTF.

CDR3 coding DNA: TGTGCCAGCAGTTTAGGGACTAGCGGCGAGCAGTACTTC. Translating gives CASSLGTSGEQYF. This rearrangement joins TRBV28 to TRBJ2-7; 11 positions agree with TRBD2. The CDR3 extends over 13 amino acids. Germline-derived CDR1 and CDR2 are MDHEN and SYDVKM. Unmatched junction bases numbered 0, after V lost 2 bases and J lost 6 bases.

The CDR3 nucleotides read TGTGCCAGCTTTGTAGACCGGGACTATGGCTTCTTC. Translating gives CASFVDRDYGFF. This sequence joins TRBV25-1 and TRBJ2-1, with 7 bases identical to TRBD2. There are 12 residues in the CDR3. The germline gives CDR1 MGHDK, CDR2 SYGVNS. J lost 16 bases, V lost 8 bases, and 14 bases had no gene match.

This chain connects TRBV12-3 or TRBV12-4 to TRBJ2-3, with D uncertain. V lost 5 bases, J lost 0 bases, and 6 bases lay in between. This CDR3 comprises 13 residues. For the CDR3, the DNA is TGTGCCAGCAGTGCTCGGAGCACAGATACGCAGTATTTT. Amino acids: CASSARSTDTQYF.

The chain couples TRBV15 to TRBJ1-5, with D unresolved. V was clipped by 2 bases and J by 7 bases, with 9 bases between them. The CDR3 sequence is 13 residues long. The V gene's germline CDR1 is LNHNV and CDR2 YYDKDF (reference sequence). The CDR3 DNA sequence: TGTGCCACCAGCAGAAAAATCGGGCAGCCCCAGCATTTT. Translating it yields CATSRKIGQPQHF.

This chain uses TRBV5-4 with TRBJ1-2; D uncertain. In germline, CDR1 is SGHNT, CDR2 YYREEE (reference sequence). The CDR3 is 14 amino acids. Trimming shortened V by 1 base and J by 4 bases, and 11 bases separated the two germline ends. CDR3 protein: CASSLNLEGYGYTF. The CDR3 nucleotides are TGTGCCAGCAGCTTGAATCTAGAGGGCTATGGCTACACCTTC. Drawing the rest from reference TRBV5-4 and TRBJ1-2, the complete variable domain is ETGVTQSPTHLIKTRGQQVTLRCSSQSGHNTVSWYQQALGQGPQFIFQYYREEENGRGNFPPRFSGLQFPNYSSELNVNALELDDSALYLCASSLNLEGYGYTFGSGTRLTVV.

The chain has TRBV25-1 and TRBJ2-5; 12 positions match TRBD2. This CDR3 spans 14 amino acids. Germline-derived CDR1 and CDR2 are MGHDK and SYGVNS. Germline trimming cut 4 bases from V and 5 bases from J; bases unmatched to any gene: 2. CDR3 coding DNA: TGTGCCAGCAGTGTGACTAGCGGGGGTGAGACCCAGTACTTC. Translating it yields CASSVTSGGETQYF. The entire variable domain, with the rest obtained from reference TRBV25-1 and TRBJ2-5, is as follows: EADIYQTPRYLVIGTGKKITLECSQTMGHDKMYWYQQDPGMELHLIHYSYGVNSTEKGDLSSESTVSRIRTEHFPLTLESARPSHTSQYLCASSVTSGGETQYFGPGTRLLVL.

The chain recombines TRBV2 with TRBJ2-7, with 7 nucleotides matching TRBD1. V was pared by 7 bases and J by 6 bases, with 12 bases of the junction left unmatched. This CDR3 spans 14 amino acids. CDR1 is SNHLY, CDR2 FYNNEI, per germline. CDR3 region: CASIPDRHGAEQYF. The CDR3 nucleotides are TGTGCCAGCATACCGGACAGGCACGGAGCCGAGCAGTACTTC.

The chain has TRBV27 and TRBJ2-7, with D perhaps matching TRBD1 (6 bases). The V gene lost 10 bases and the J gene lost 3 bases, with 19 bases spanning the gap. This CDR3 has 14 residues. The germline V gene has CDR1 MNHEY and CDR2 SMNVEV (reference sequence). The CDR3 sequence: CATPWTDGVYEQYF. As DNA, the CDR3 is TGTGCCACCCCATGGACAGATGGGGTCTACGAGCAGTACTTC.

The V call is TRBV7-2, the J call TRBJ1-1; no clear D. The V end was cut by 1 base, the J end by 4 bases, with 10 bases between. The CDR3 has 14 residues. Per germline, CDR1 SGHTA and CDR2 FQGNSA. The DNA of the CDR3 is TGTGCCAGCAGCTTAGTCGGCAGGCTCACTGAAGCTTTCTTT. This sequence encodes CASSLVGRLTEAFF.

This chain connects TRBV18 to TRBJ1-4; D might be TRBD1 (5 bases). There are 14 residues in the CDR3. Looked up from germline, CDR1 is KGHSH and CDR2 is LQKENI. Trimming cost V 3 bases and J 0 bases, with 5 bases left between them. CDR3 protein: CASSPTATNEKLFF. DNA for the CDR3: TGTGCCAGCTCACCGACAGCAACTAATGAAAAACTGTTTTTT.

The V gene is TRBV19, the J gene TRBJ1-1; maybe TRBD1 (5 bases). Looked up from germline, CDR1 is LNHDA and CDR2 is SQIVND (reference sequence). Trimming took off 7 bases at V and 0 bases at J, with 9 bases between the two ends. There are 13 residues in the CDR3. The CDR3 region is CASTGHLNTEAFF. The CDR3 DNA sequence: TGTGCCAGTACAGGACACTTGAACACTGAAGCTTTCTTT. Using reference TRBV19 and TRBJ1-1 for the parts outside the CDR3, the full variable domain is DGGITQSPKYLFRKEGQNVTLSCEQNLNHDAMYWYRQDPGQGLRLIYYSQIVNDFQKGDIAEGYSVSREKKESFPLTVTSAQKNPTAFYLCASTGHLNTEAFFGQGTRLTVV.

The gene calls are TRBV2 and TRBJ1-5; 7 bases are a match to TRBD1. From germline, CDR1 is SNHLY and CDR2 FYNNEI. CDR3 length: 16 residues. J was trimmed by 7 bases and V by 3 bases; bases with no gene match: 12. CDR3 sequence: CASSEGGQTTGQPQHF. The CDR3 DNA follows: TGTGCCAGCAGTGAGGGGGGACAGACTACGGGGCAGCCCCAGCATTTT. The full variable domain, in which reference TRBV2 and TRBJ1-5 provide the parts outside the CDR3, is EPEVTQTPSHQVTQMGQEVILRCVPISNHLYFYWYRQILGQKVEFLVSFYNNEISEKSEIFDDQFSVERPDGSNFTLKIRSTKLEDSAMYFCASSEGGQTTGQPQHFGDGTRLSIL.

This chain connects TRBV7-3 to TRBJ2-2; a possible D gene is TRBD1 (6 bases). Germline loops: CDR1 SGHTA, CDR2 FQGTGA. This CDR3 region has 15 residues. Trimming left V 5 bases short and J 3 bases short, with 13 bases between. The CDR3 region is CASSRRSGDTGELFF. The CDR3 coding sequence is TGTGCCAGCAGCCGACGGTCAGGGGACACCGGGGAGCTGTTTTTT.

The CDR3 protein is CASSQGYRGPQPQHF. The CDR3 coding sequence is TGCGCCAGCAGCCAAGGGTACAGGGGCCCGCAGCCCCAGCATTTT. The V gene is TRBV4-3, the J gene TRBJ1-5; 7 bases agree with TRBD1. The CDR3 is made up of 15 amino acids. The V segment lost 1 base and the J segment 7 bases; nucleotides outside the gene matches: 7. CDR1 and CDR2 from the germline V gene are LGHNA and YSLEER.